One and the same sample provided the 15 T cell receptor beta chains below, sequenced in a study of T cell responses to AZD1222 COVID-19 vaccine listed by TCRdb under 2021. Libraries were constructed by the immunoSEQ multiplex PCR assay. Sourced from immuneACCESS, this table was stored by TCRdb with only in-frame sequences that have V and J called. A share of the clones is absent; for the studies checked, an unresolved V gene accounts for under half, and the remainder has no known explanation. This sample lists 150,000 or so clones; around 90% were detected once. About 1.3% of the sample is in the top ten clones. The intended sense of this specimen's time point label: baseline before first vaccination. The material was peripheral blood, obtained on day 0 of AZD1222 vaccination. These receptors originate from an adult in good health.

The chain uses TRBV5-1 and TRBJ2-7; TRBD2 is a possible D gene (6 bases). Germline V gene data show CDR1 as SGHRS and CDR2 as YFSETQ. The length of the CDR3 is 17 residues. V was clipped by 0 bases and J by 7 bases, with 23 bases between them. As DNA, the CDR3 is TGCGCCAGCAGCTTGGGGGTGGAGGGCCCCTCGACCCAGGAGCAGTACTTC. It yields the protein CASSLGVEGPSTQEQYF.

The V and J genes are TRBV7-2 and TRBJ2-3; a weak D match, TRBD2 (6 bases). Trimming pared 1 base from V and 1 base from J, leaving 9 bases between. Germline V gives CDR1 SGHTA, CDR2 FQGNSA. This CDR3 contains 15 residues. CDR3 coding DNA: TGTGCCAGCAGCTTAGAGGCTAGCGGCACAGATACGCAGTATTTT. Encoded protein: CASSLEASGTDTQYF.

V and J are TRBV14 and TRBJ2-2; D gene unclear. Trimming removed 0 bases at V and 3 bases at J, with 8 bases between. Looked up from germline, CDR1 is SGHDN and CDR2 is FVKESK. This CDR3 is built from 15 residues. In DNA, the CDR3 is TGTGCCAGCAGCCAAGATCTTGTAGACACCGGGGAGCTGTTTTTT. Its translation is CASSQDLVDTGELFF.

The CDR3, as DNA: TGTGCCAGCAGCCACAGGGTTGACACTGAAGCTTTCTTT. Translation: CASSHRVDTEAFF. V gene TRBV7-9 combines with J gene TRBJ1-1; a possible D gene is TRBD1 (6 bases). CDR3 length: 13 residues. Trimming removed 5 bases from V and 3 bases from J, with 10 bases in between. Germline CDR1 and CDR2: SEHNR and FQNEAQ (reference sequence).

The CDR3 region has the DNA TGTGCCAGCAGCCGGGGACAGGGGCATGGCTACACCTTC. Its translation is CASSRGQGHGYTF. This chain connects TRBV6-5 to TRBJ1-2; 10 positions match TRBD1. The CDR3 consists of 13 residues. The germline gives CDR1 MNHEY, CDR2 SVGAGI. Trimming took 6 bases from V and 6 from J; bases not matched to a gene: 4.

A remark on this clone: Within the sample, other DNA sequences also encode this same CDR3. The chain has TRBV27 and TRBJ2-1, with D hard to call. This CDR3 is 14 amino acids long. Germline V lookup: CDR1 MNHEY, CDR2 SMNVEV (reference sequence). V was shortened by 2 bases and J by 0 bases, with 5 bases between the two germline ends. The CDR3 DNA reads TGTGCCAGCAGTTTAAGGAGCTCCTACAATGAGCAGTTCTTC. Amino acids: CASSLRSSYNEQFF.

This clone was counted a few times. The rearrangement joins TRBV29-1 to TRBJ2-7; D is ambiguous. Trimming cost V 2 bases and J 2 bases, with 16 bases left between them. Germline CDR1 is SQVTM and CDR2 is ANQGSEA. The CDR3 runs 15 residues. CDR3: CSVERDIAGTYEQYF. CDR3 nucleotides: TGCAGCGTTGAAAGAGACATTGCAGGAACCTACGAGCAGTACTTC.

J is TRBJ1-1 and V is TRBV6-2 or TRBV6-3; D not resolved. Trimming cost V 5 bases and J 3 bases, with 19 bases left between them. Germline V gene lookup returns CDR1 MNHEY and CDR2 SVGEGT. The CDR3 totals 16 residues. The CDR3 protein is CASSPTTHSGYTEAFF. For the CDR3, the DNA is TGTGCCAGCAGTCCCACAACCCATTCAGGATACACTGAAGCTTTCTTT.

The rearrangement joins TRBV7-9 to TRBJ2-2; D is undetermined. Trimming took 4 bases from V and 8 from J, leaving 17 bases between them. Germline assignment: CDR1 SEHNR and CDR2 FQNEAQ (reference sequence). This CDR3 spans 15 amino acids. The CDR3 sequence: CASSSASHNLGELFF. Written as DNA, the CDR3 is TGTGCCAGCAGCTCAGCCAGCCATAATCTTGGGGAGCTGTTTTTT.

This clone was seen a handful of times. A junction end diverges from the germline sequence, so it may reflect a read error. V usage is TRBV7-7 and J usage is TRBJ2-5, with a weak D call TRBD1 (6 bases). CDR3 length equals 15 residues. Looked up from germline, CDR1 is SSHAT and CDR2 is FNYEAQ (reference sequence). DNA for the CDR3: TGTGCTAGCAGCTTGGACAGAGGGGGTAAAGAGACCCAGTACTTC. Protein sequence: CASSLDRGGKETQYF.

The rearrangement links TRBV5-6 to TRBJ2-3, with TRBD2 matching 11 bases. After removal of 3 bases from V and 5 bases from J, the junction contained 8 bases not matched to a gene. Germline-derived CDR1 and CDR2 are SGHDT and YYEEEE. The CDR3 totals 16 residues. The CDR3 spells CASSYYSGGERDTQYF. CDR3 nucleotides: TGTGCCAGCAGCTACTATAGCGGGGGGGAAAGAGATACGCAGTATTTT.

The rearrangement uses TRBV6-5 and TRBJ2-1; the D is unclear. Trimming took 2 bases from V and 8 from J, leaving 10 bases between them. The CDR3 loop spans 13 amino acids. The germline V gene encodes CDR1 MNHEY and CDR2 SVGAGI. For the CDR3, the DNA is TGTGCCAGCAGTTACGACGTGTATCATGAGCAGTTCTTC. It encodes CASSYDVYHEQFF.

The CDR3 spells CASSQDLGYEQYF. Here the CDR3 DNA reads TGCGCCAGCAGCCAAGATTTGGGATACGAGCAGTACTTC. The chain combines TRBV4-3 with TRBJ2-7; D gene unclear. V lost 0 bases and J 4 bases, leaving 7 bases between the germline ends. Germline assignment: CDR1 LGHNA and CDR2 YSLEER. The CDR3 loop spans 13 amino acids.

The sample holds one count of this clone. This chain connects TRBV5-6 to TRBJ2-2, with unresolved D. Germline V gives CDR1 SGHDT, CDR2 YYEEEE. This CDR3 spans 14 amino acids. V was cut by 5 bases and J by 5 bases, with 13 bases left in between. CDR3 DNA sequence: TGTGCCAGCAGGGAGTTACAGCGAACCGGGGAGCTGTTTTTT. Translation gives CASRELQRTGELFF.

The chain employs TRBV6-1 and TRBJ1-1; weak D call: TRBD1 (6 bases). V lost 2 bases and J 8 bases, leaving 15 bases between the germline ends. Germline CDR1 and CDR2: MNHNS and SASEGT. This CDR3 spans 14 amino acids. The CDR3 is CASSELLQGAEAFF. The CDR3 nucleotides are TGTGCCAGCAGTGAACTTTTACAGGGTGCCGAAGCTTTCTTT.